The entry that follows covers one T cell receptor beta chain sequence. In Seattle, patients joined the study during active infection and were tracked longitudinally. The data belong to a study of blood T cell repertoires in COVID-19. Study information: The study drew acute and convalescent COVID-19 samples from the United States, Italy and Spain.

The CDR3 consists of 15 residues. V was pared by 7 bases and J by 3 bases, with 7 bases of the junction left unmatched. Germline lookup yields CDR1 LNHDA and CDR2 SQIVND (reference sequence). Original processing notes: Amplifying reference gene primers gave estimates of nucleated cell counts. This table comes from immunoSEQ multiplex PCR, and its TCRdb copy is limited to in-frame clones, with some not included. V, J and clone size were drawn from that table, and D and trimming were deduced from the DNA. The sample shows about 170,000 clones, around 82% of them seen only once. This chain links TRBV19 with TRBJ2-3; 10 bases map to TRBD2. The sequencing sample was made of peripheral blood. The TCR originated in a woman aged 35 to 49 with COVID-19, enrolled during active disease. DNA for the CDR3: TGTGCCAGTAACGTAGCGGGGGGCGAGACAGATACGCAGTATTTT. It encodes CASNVAGGETDTQYF.